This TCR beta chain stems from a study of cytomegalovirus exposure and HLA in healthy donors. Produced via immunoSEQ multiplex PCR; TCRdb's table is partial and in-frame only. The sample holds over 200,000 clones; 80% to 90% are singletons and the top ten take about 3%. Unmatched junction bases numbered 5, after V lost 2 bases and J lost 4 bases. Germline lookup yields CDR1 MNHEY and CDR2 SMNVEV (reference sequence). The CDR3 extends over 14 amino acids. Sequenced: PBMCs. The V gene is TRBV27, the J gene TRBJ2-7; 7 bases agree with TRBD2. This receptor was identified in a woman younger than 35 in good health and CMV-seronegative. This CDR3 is CASSLGGTTYEQYF. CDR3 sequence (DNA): TGTGCCAGCAGTTTAGGGGGGACTACTTACGAGCAGTACTTC.